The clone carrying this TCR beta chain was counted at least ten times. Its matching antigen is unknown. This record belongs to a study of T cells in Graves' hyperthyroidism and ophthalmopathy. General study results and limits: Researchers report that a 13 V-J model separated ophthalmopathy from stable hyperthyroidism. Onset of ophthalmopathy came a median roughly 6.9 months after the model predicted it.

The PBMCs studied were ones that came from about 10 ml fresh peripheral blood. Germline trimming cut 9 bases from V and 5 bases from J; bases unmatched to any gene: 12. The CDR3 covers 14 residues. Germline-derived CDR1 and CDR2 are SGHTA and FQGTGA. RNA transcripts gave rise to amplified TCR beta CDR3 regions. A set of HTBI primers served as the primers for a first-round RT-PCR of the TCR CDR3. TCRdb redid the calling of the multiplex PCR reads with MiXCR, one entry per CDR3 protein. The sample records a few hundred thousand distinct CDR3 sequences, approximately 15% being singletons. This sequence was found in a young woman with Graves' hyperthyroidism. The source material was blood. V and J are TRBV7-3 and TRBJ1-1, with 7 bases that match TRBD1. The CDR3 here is CASTPGGKITEAFF. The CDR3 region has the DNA TGTGCCAGTACCCCAGGGGGAAAAATAACTGAAGCTTTCTTT.